The clone carrying this T cell receptor (beta chain) was seen only a few times. The entry originates in a study of blood T cells in healthy people across ages. Study information: There was about one barcoded beta molecule captured by template switching per two T cells.

PCR was performed a second time for about 6 to 11 cycles using a sample-barcoded 5' primer and a J-beta primer mix. Every cDNA molecule carried a tag from a template-switch adaptor bearing 12 random nucleotides. Each CDR3 protein is one row after TCRdb ran MiXCR on the 5' RACE reads. The table records around 710,000 distinct CDR3 sequences, around 46% of them present only once. This clonotype was sampled from a woman aged 55 to 70 in good health. Material: blood.

CDR3 DNA: TGTGCCAGCAGTTCCAGGTTACAAGAGACCCAGTACTTC. Translation: CASSSRLQETQYF. This chain uses TRBV6-5 with TRBJ2-5; D gene unclear. From germline, CDR1 is MNHEY and CDR2 SVGAGI. The V end was cut by 4 bases, the J end by 2 bases, with 8 bases between. The CDR3 is 13 amino acids.